The 22 T cell receptor beta chains in this list originate from one sample, sequenced in a study of patients and donors after allogeneic stem cell transplantation. TCRdb reanalysed the RT-PCR reads using MiXCR and keeps one entry per CDR3 protein. This sample has hundreds of thousands of distinct CDR3 sequences; 16% occur once, and the top ten carry less than 8%. Source material: blood, either unsorted or a sorted T cell fraction (not recorded which). Receptors originate from a human donor who was either an allogeneic HSCT recipient or a stem cell or donor lymphocyte infusion donor (not recorded which). It is not recorded whose cells these are; they may come from a transplant donor.

CDR3 in amino acids: CASSLVAGFYGYTF. Written as DNA, the CDR3 is TGCGCCAGCAGCTTGGTTGCAGGGTTCTATGGCTACACCTTC. This rearrangement joins TRBV5-1 to TRBJ1-2, with a tentative D call TRBD1 (5 bases). Germline CDR1 is SGHRS and CDR2 is YFSETQ. V was trimmed by 0 bases and J by 4 bases, leaving 10 bases between them. This CDR3 is built from 14 residues.

The rearrangement uses TRBV6-5 and TRBJ1-3; 9 positions agree with TRBD1. Per germline, CDR1 MNHEY and CDR2 SVGAGI. With 2 bases clipped from V and 3 bases from J, the junction kept 2 bases outside the gene matches. The CDR3 sequence is 15 residues long. The CDR3 here is CASSYTGQGGNTIYF. CDR3 sequence (DNA): TGTGCCAGCAGTTACACGGGACAGGGTGGAAACACCATATATTTT.

The chain couples TRBV15 to TRBJ1-1; D is unclear. V lost 0 bases and J 4 bases, leaving 6 bases between the germline ends. Per germline, CDR1 LNHNV and CDR2 YYDKDF (reference sequence). CDR3 length equals 13 residues. CDR3 in DNA: TGTGCCACCAGCAGAGATCCGAGCACTGAAGCTTTCTTT. Amino acids: CATSRDPSTEAFF.

This clonotype was observed many times. The chain employs TRBV10-3 and TRBJ2-2; no definite D call. The CDR3 covers 14 residues. Deletions cut 2 bases from V and 2 bases from J, with 6 bases between. CDR1 is ENHRY and CDR2 is SYGVKD in the germline V gene. The CDR3 spells CAISELRNTGELFF. The CDR3 coding sequence is TGTGCCATCAGTGAGCTCAGAAACACCGGGGAGCTGTTTTTT.

V is TRBV29-1 and J is TRBJ1-2, with 8 positions matching TRBD1. The trim removed 4 bases at V and 7 bases at J, leaving 8 bases unmatched. The CDR3 runs 13 residues. Germline V lookup: CDR1 SQVTM, CDR2 ANQGSEA. The CDR3 sequence: CSVAGTGGFGYTF. In DNA, the CDR3 is TGCAGCGTTGCCGGGACAGGAGGATTTGGCTACACCTTC. Full variable domain (remainder filled in from reference TRBV29-1 and TRBJ1-2): SAVISQKPSRDICQRGTSLTIQCQVDSQVTMMFWYRQQPGQSLTLIATANQGSEATYESGFVIDKFPISRPNLTFSTLTVSNMSPEDSSIYLCSVAGTGGFGYTFGSGTRLTVV.

This clonotype came up many times. The V gene is TRBV4-1, the J gene TRBJ2-1; D call uncertain. This CDR3 is 17 amino acids long. Trimming pared 1 base from V and 0 bases from J, leaving 13 bases between. Germline CDR1 MGHRA, CDR2 YSYEKL. The CDR3 protein is CASSQGRSSVSYNEQFF. Here the CDR3 DNA reads TGCGCCAGCAGCCAAGGTAGGAGTTCGGTCTCCTACAATGAGCAGTTCTTC.

This clonotype was seen only a few times. The chain combines TRBV2 with TRBJ2-7, with D perhaps matching TRBD1 or TRBD2 (5 bases each). The CDR3 consists of 12 residues. Trimming took 6 bases from V and 2 from J, leaving 8 bases between them. CDR1 and CDR2 from the germline V gene are SNHLY and FYNNEI. CDR3 sequence reads: CASRPGPYEQYF. The CDR3 DNA reads TGTGCCAGCAGGCCGGGACCCTACGAGCAGTACTTC. The whole variable domain, filled in from reference TRBV2 and TRBJ2-7, reads EPEVTQTPSHQVTQMGQEVILRCVPISNHLYFYWYRQILGQKVEFLVSFYNNEISEKSEIFDDQFSVERPDGSNFTLKIRSTKLEDSAMYFCASRPGPYEQYFGPGTRLTVT.

In its sample, this clonotype was seen many times. The J gene is TRBJ2-7, the V gene TRBV12-3 or TRBV12-4; D call uncertain. There are 13 residues in the CDR3. Deletions cut 3 bases from V and 0 bases from J, with 6 bases between. CDR3 protein: CASSLVSSYEQYF. CDR3 DNA sequence: TGTGCCAGCAGTTTGGTCTCCTCCTACGAGCAGTACTTC.

This clonotype was found a few times. The rearrangement joins TRBV5-1 to TRBJ2-7; the match to TRBD2 covers 9 bases. There are 16 residues in the CDR3. Germline V gene data show CDR1 as SGHRS and CDR2 as YFSETQ. J lost 0 bases, V lost 4 bases, and 8 bases had no gene match. The CDR3 reads CASSPGLAMSSYEQYF. CDR3 bases: TGCGCCAGCAGCCCTGGACTAGCGATGAGCTCCTACGAGCAGTACTTC. The complete variable domain, with remaining parts taken from reference TRBV5-1 and TRBJ2-7, reads KAGVTQTPRYLIKTRGQQVTLSCSPISGHRSVSWYQQTPGQGLQFLFEYFSETQRNKGNFPGRFSGRQFSNSRSEMNVSTLELGDSALYLCASSPGLAMSSYEQYFGPGTRLTVT.

The chain joins TRBV7-9 to TRBJ2-3, with TRBD2 identical over 10 bases. Germline trimming cut 5 bases from V and 1 base from J; bases unmatched to any gene: 6. Germline loops: CDR1 SEHNR, CDR2 FQNEAQ (reference sequence). The CDR3 is made up of 16 amino acids. The CDR3 DNA sequence: TGTGCCAGCAGCCCCGGACTAGCGGTTGGCACAGATACGCAGTATTTT. Translated: CASSPGLAVGTDTQYF.

The chain employs TRBV6-1 and TRBJ2-1, with D perhaps matching TRBD1 (5 bases). There are 15 residues in the CDR3. CDR1 and CDR2 from the germline V gene are MNHNS and SASEGT. V lost 8 bases and J lost 6, with 20 bases in between. In DNA form, the CDR3 reads TGTGCCAGCCTCCAAGGGGAATGGCAGATCAATGAGCAGTTCTTC. The encoded protein is CASLQGEWQINEQFF.

The rearrangement joins TRBV24-1 to TRBJ2-7; D not certain. CDR1 KGHDR and CDR2 SFDVKD come from the germline V gene. Trimming shortened V by 4 bases and J by 2 bases, and 17 bases separated the two germline ends. CDR3 length: 16 amino acids. The chain's CDR3 is CATSDSGTRSPYEQYF. The CDR3 nucleotides read TGTGCCACCAGTGACTCGGGCACACGATCACCCTACGAGCAGTACTTC.

A few counts support this clonotype. This chain joins TRBV12-3 or TRBV12-4 and TRBJ2-3, with D possibly being TRBD1 or TRBD2 (6 bases each). V was clipped by 4 bases and J by 0 bases, with 17 bases between them. The CDR3 contains 17 residues. The CDR3, as DNA: TGTGCCAGCAGTTCACCCCCCAGGGGACTTAGCACAGATACGCAGTATTTT. It yields the protein CASSSPPRGLSTDTQYF.

This clonotype was observed at least ten times. V gene TRBV27 combines with J gene TRBJ2-3, with D possibly being TRBD2 (5 bases). CDR1 is MNHEY and CDR2 is SMNVEV in the germline V gene (reference sequence). V lost 6 bases, J lost 1 base, and 11 bases lay in between. This CDR3 contains 14 residues. CDR3 protein: CASRREFRTDTQYF. In nucleotides, the CDR3 is TGTGCCAGCAGAAGGGAGTTCCGCACAGATACGCAGTATTTT.

This clonotype was seen many times. The chain employs TRBV2 and TRBJ2-2, with D possibly matching TRBD1 (5 bases). V shed 6 bases and J shed 6 bases, with 14 bases lying between them. The CDR3 length is 14 residues. The germline CDR1 and CDR2 sequences are SNHLY and FYNNEI. The CDR3 loop is CASSAVRVAGELFF. The CDR3 nucleotides are TGTGCCAGCAGCGCGGTCAGGGTGGCCGGGGAGCTGTTTTTT.

A few counts support this clonotype. This chain links TRBV20-1 with TRBJ2-7; no clear D. Germline loops: CDR1 DFQATT, CDR2 SNEGSKA (reference sequence). The CDR3 has 14 amino acids. V lost 5 bases, J lost 0 bases, and 14 bases lay in between. The DNA of the CDR3 is TGCAGTGCTTTGATGCGGTCCAGCTCCTACGAGCAGTACTTC. Amino acids: CSALMRSSSYEQYF.

This clonotype showed up just a few times. This sequence joins TRBV5-1 and TRBJ2-7; TRBD1 is a possible D gene (5 bases). V lost 0 bases, J lost 5 bases, and 12 bases lay in between. The CDR3 totals 14 residues. Germline V lookup: CDR1 SGHRS, CDR2 YFSETQ. The CDR3 nucleotides are TGCGCCAGCAGCTTGGGGGGCAGGGTGAACGAGCAGTACTTC. Translation: CASSLGGRVNEQYF.

The chain couples TRBV29-1 to TRBJ2-3; D may correspond to TRBD1 or TRBD2 (6 bases each). Germline assignment: CDR1 SQVTM and CDR2 ANQGSEA. The CDR3 sequence is 14 residues long. V was clipped by 3 bases and J by 3 bases, with 13 bases between them. As DNA, the CDR3 is TGCAGCGTTGAGTGGGGGGCGAGTACAGATACGCAGTATTTT. Translation: CSVEWGASTDTQYF.

The chain is built from TRBV12-3 or TRBV12-4 and TRBJ1-6, with D uncertain. V was clipped by 4 bases and J by 10 bases, with 8 bases between them. The CDR3 loop spans 12 amino acids. CDR3 sequence (DNA): TGTGCCAGCAGTTCGGTCTGGTCACCCCTCCACTTT. It is translated as CASSSVWSPLHF.

A few counts support this clonotype. This chain connects TRBV20-1 to TRBJ2-7; possibly TRBD1 or TRBD2 for D (5 bases each). The CDR3 spans 13 residues. V lost 6 bases and J lost 0, with 12 bases in between. From germline, CDR1 is DFQATT and CDR2 SNEGSKA (reference sequence). The CDR3 region is CSAGRGVSYEQYF. The CDR3 region has the DNA TGCAGTGCGGGGAGAGGGGTCTCCTACGAGCAGTACTTC.

There are a few counts of this clonotype. The chain links TRBV24-1 to TRBJ2-5; 7 nucleotides agree with TRBD2. The CDR3 covers 15 residues. V shed 4 bases and J 5 bases; nucleotides not matched to a gene: 9. CDR1 is KGHDR and CDR2 is SFDVKD in the germline V gene. CDR3 DNA sequence: TGTGCCACCAGTGACTACCGGACTAGTGGCGAGACCCAGTACTTC. It translates to CATSDYRTSGETQYF.

This chain connects TRBV6-1 to TRBJ1-2, with D possibly being TRBD1 (5 bases). Germline-derived CDR1 and CDR2 are MNHNS and SASEGT. The V end lost 6 bases, the J end lost 4 bases, and 21 bases lay between the germline ends. This CDR3 is built from 16 residues. The CDR3 region is CASSEPGQRAIYGYTF. Here the CDR3 DNA reads TGTGCCAGCAGCGAACCGGGGCAGAGGGCGATCTATGGCTACACCTTC.